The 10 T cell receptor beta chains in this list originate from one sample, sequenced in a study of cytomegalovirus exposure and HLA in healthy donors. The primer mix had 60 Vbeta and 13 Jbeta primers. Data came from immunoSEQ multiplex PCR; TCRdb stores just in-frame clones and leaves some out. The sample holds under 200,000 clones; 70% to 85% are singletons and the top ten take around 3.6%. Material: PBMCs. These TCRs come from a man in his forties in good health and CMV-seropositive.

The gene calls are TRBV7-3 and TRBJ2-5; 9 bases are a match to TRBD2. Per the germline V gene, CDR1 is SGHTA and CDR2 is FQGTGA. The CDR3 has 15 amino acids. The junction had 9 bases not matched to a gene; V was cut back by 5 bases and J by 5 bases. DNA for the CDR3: TGTGCCAGCAGCCCGGGGGGAGCGGGAGGCGAGACCCAGTACTTC. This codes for CASSPGGAGGETQYF. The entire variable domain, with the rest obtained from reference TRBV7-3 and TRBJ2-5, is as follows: GAGVSQTPSNKVTEKGKYVELRCDPISGHTALYWYRQSLGQGPEFLIYFQGTGAADDSGLPNDRFFAVRPEGSVSTLKIQRTERGDSAVYLCASSPGGAGGETQYFGPGTRLLVL.

The CDR3 bases are TGTGCCAGCAGCGAGCTGTTCCGAGCTAATGAAAAACTGTTTTTT. Its protein is CASSELFRANEKLFF. The rearrangement uses TRBV2 and TRBJ1-4; no definite D call. Trimming removed 6 bases from V and 3 bases from J, with 14 bases in between. This CDR3 has 15 amino acids. The germline CDR1 and CDR2 sequences are SNHLY and FYNNEI.

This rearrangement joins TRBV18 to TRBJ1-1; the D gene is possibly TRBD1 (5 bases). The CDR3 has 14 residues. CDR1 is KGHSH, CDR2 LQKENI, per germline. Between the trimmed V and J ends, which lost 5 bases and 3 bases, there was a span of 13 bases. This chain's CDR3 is CASSKGWGDTEAFF. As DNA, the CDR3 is TGTGCCAGCTCAAAGGGGTGGGGGGACACTGAAGCTTTCTTT.

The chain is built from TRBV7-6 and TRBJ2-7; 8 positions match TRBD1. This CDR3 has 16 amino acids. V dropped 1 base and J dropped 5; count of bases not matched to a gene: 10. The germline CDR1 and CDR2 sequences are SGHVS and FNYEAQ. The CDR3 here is CASSLEWYRGINEQYF. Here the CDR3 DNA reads TGTGCCAGCAGCTTAGAATGGTACAGGGGGATCAACGAGCAGTACTTC. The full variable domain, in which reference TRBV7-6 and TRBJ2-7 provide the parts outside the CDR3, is GAGVSQSPRYKVTKRGQDVALRCDPISGHVSLYWYRQALGQGPEFLTYFNYEAQQDKSGLPNDRFSAERPEGSISTLTIQRTEQRDSAMYRCASSLEWYRGINEQYFGPGTRLTVT.

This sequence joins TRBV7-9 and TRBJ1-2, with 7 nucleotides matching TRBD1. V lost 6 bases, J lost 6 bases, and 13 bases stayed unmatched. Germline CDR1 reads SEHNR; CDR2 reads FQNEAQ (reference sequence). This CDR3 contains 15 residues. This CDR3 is CASSPTGQAGNGYTF. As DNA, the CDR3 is TGTGCCAGCAGTCCTACCGGACAGGCAGGCAATGGCTACACCTTC.

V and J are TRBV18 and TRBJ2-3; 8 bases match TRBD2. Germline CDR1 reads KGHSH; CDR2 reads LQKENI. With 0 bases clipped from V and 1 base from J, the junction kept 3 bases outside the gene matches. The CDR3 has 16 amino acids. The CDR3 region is CASSPPHSGGTDTQYF. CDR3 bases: TGTGCCAGCTCACCACCCCATAGCGGGGGCACAGATACGCAGTATTTT.

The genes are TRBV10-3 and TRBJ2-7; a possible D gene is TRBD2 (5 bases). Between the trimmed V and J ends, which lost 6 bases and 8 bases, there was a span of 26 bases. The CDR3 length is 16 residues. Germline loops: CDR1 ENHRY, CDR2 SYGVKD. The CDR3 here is CAISDHTGKDGSQQYF. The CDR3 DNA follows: TGTGCCATCAGCGACCATACCGGGAAGGATGGGAGTCAGCAGTACTTC.

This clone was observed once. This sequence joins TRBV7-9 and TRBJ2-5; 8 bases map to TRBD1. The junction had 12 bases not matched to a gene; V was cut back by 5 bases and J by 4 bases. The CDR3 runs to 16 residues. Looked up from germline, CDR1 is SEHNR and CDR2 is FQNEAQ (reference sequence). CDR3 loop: CASSPTGQGLLETQYF. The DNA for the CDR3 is TGTGCCAGCAGCCCCACCGGACAGGGTCTCTTAGAGACCCAGTACTTC.

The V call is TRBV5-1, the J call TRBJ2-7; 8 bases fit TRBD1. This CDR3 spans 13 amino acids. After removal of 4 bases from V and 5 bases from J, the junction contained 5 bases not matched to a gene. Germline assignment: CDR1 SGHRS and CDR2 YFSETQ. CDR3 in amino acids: CASSGQGRDEQYF. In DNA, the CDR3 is TGCGCCAGCAGCGGACAGGGCAGAGACGAGCAGTACTTC.

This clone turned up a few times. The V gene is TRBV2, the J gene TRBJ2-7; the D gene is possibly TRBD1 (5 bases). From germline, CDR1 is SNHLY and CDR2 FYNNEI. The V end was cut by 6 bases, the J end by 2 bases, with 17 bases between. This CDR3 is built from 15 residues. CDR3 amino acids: CASRRIRAPAYEQYF. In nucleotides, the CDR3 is TGTGCCAGCAGAAGGATCAGGGCGCCAGCCTACGAGCAGTACTTC.